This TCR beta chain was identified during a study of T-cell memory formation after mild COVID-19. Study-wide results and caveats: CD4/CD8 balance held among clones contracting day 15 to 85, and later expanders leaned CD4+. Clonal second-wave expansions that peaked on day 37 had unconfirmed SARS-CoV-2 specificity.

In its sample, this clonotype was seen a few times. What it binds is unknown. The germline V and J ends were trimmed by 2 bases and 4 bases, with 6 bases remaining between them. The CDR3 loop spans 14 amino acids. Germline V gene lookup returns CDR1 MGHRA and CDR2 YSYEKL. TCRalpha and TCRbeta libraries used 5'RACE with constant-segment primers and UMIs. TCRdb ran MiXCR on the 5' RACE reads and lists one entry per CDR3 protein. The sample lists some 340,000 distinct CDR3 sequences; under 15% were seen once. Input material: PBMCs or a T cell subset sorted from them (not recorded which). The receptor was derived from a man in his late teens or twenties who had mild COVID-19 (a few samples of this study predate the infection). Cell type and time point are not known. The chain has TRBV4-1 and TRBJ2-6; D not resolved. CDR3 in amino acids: CASSQLGGANVLTF. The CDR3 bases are TGCGCCAGCAGCCAATTGGGGGGGGCCAACGTCCTGACTTTC.